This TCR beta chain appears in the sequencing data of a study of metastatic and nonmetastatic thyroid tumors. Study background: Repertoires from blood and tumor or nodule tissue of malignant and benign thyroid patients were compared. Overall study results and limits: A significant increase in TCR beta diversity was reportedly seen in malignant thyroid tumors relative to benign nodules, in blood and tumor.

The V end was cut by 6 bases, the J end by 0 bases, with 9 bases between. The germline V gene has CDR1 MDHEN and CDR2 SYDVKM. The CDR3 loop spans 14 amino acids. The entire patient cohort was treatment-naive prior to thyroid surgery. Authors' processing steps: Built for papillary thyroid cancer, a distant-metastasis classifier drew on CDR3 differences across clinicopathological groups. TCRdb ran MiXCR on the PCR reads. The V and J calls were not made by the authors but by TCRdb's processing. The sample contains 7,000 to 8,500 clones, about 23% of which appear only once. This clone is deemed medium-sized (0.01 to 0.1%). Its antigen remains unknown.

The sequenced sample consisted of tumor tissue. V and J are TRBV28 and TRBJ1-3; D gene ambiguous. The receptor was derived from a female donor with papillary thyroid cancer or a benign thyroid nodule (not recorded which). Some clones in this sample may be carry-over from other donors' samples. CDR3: CASRRLSSGNTIYF. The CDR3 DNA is TGTGCCAGCAGGCGACTAAGCTCTGGAAACACCATATATTTT.